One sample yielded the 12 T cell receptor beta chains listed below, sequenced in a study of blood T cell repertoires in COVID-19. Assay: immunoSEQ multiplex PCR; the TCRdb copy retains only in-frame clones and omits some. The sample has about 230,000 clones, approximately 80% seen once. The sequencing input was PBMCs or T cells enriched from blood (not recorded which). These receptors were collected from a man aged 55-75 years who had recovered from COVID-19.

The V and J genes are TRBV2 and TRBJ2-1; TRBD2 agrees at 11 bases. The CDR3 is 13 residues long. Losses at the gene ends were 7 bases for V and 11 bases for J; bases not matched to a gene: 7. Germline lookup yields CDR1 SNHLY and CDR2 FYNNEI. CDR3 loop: CASIGVAGGKQFF. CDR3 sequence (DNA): TGTGCCAGCATCGGGGTAGCGGGGGGGAAGCAGTTCTTC.

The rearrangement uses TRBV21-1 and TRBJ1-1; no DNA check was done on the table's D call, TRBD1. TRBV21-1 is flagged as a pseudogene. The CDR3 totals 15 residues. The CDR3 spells CASSTRTVMNTEAFF. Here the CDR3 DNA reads TGTGCCAGCAGCACGCGGACAGTTATGAACACTGAAGCTTTCTTT.

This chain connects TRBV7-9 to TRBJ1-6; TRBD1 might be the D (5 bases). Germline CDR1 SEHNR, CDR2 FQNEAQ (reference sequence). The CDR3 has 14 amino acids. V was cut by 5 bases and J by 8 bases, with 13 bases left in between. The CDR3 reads CASSHEQDYSPLHF. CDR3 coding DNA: TGTGCCAGCAGCCATGAACAGGATTATTCACCCCTCCACTTT.

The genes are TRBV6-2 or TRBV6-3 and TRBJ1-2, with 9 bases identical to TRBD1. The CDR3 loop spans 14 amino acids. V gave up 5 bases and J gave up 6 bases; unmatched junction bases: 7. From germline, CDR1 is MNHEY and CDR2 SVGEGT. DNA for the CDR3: TGTGCCAGCAGTAGTACAGGGGGCGCGGATGGCTACACCTTC. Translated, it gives CASSSTGGADGYTF.

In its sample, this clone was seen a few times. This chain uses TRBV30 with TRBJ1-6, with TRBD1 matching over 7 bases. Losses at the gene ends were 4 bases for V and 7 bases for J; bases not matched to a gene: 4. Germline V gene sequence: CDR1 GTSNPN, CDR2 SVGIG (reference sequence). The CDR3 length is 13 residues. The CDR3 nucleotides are TGTGCCTGGAAGAGACAGGGAAATTCACCCCTCCACTTT. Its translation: CAWKRQGNSPLHF.

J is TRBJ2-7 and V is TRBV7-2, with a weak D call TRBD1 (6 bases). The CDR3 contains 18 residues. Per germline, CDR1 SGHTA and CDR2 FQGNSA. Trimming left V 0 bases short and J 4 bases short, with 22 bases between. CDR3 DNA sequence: TGTGCCAGCAGCTTAGCTAGCGCGCTCACAGGGCGAGGATACGAGCAGTACTTC. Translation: CASSLASALTGRGYEQYF.

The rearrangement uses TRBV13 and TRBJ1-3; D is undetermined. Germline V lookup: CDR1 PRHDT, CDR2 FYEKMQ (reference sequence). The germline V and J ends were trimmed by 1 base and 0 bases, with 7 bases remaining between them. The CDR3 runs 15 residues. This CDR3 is CASSLDSSSGNTIYF. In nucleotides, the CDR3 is TGTGCCAGCAGCTTAGACAGTTCCTCTGGAAACACCATATATTTT.

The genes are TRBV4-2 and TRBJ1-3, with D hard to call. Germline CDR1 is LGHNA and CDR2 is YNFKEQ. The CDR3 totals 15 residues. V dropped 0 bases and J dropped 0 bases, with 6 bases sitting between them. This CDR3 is CASSQEATSGNTIYF. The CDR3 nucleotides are TGTGCCAGCAGCCAAGAAGCCACCTCTGGAAACACCATATATTTT.

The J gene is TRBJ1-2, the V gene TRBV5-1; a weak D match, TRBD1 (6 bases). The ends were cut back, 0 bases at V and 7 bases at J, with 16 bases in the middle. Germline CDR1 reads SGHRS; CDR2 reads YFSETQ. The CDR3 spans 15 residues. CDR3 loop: CASSLEGGRDSGYTF. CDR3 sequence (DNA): TGCGCCAGCAGCTTGGAGGGGGGGCGCGACTCTGGCTACACCTTC.

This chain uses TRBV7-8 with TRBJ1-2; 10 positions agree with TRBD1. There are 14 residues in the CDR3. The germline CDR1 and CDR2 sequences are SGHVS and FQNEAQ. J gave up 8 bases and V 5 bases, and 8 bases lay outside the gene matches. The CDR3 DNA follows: TGTGCCAGCAGCACTTTGGGGGACAGGGGAGGCTACACCTTC. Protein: CASSTLGDRGGYTF.

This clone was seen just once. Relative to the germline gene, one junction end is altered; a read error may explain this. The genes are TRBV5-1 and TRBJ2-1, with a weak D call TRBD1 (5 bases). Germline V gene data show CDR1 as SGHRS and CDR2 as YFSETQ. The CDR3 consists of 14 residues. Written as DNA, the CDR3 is TGCGCCAGCTGCTTAGGGCAGGGCTACAATGAGCAGTTCTTC. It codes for CASCLGQGYNEQFF. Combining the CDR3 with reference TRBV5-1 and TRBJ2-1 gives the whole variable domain KAGVTQTPRYLIKTRGQQVTLSCSPISGHRSVSWYQQTPGQGLQFLFEYFSETQRNKGNFPGRFSGRQFSNSRSEMNVSTLELGDSALYLCASCLGQGYNEQFFGPGTRLTVL.

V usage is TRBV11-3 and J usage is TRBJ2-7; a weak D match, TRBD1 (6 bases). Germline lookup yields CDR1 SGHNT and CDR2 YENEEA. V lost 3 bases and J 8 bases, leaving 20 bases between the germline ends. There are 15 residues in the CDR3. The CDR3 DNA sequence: TGTGCCAGCAGCTTTGGGCGTGGTGTGGGGGCCAAGCAGTACTTC. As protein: CASSFGRGVGAKQYF.